This T cell receptor (beta chain) emerged from a study of shared clonotypes between healthy human individuals. This CDR3 spans 17 amino acids. Trimming cost V 3 bases and J 5 bases; bases outside gene matches: 4. The V gene's germline CDR1 is SGHTA and CDR2 FQGTGA. At a deep level, the assay was run. Sequencing used immunoSEQ multiplex PCR; TCRdb keeps in-frame clones, though not all of them. Of about 1.1 million clones in the sample, 77% are singletons; the top ten hold approximately 0.95%. The chain is built from TRBV7-3 and TRBJ2-2, with 15 bases identical to TRBD2. This clonotype was sampled from a man aged 18 to 35 in good health. Some clones in this sample may be carry-over from other donors' samples. Sequenced sample: memory CD4+ T cells from PBMCs. The subset: CD45RA-negative fraction. The CDR3 sequence is CASSLGLAGGSTGELFF. As DNA, the CDR3 is TGTGCCAGCAGCTTGGGACTAGCGGGAGGATCGACCGGGGAGCTGTTTTTT.